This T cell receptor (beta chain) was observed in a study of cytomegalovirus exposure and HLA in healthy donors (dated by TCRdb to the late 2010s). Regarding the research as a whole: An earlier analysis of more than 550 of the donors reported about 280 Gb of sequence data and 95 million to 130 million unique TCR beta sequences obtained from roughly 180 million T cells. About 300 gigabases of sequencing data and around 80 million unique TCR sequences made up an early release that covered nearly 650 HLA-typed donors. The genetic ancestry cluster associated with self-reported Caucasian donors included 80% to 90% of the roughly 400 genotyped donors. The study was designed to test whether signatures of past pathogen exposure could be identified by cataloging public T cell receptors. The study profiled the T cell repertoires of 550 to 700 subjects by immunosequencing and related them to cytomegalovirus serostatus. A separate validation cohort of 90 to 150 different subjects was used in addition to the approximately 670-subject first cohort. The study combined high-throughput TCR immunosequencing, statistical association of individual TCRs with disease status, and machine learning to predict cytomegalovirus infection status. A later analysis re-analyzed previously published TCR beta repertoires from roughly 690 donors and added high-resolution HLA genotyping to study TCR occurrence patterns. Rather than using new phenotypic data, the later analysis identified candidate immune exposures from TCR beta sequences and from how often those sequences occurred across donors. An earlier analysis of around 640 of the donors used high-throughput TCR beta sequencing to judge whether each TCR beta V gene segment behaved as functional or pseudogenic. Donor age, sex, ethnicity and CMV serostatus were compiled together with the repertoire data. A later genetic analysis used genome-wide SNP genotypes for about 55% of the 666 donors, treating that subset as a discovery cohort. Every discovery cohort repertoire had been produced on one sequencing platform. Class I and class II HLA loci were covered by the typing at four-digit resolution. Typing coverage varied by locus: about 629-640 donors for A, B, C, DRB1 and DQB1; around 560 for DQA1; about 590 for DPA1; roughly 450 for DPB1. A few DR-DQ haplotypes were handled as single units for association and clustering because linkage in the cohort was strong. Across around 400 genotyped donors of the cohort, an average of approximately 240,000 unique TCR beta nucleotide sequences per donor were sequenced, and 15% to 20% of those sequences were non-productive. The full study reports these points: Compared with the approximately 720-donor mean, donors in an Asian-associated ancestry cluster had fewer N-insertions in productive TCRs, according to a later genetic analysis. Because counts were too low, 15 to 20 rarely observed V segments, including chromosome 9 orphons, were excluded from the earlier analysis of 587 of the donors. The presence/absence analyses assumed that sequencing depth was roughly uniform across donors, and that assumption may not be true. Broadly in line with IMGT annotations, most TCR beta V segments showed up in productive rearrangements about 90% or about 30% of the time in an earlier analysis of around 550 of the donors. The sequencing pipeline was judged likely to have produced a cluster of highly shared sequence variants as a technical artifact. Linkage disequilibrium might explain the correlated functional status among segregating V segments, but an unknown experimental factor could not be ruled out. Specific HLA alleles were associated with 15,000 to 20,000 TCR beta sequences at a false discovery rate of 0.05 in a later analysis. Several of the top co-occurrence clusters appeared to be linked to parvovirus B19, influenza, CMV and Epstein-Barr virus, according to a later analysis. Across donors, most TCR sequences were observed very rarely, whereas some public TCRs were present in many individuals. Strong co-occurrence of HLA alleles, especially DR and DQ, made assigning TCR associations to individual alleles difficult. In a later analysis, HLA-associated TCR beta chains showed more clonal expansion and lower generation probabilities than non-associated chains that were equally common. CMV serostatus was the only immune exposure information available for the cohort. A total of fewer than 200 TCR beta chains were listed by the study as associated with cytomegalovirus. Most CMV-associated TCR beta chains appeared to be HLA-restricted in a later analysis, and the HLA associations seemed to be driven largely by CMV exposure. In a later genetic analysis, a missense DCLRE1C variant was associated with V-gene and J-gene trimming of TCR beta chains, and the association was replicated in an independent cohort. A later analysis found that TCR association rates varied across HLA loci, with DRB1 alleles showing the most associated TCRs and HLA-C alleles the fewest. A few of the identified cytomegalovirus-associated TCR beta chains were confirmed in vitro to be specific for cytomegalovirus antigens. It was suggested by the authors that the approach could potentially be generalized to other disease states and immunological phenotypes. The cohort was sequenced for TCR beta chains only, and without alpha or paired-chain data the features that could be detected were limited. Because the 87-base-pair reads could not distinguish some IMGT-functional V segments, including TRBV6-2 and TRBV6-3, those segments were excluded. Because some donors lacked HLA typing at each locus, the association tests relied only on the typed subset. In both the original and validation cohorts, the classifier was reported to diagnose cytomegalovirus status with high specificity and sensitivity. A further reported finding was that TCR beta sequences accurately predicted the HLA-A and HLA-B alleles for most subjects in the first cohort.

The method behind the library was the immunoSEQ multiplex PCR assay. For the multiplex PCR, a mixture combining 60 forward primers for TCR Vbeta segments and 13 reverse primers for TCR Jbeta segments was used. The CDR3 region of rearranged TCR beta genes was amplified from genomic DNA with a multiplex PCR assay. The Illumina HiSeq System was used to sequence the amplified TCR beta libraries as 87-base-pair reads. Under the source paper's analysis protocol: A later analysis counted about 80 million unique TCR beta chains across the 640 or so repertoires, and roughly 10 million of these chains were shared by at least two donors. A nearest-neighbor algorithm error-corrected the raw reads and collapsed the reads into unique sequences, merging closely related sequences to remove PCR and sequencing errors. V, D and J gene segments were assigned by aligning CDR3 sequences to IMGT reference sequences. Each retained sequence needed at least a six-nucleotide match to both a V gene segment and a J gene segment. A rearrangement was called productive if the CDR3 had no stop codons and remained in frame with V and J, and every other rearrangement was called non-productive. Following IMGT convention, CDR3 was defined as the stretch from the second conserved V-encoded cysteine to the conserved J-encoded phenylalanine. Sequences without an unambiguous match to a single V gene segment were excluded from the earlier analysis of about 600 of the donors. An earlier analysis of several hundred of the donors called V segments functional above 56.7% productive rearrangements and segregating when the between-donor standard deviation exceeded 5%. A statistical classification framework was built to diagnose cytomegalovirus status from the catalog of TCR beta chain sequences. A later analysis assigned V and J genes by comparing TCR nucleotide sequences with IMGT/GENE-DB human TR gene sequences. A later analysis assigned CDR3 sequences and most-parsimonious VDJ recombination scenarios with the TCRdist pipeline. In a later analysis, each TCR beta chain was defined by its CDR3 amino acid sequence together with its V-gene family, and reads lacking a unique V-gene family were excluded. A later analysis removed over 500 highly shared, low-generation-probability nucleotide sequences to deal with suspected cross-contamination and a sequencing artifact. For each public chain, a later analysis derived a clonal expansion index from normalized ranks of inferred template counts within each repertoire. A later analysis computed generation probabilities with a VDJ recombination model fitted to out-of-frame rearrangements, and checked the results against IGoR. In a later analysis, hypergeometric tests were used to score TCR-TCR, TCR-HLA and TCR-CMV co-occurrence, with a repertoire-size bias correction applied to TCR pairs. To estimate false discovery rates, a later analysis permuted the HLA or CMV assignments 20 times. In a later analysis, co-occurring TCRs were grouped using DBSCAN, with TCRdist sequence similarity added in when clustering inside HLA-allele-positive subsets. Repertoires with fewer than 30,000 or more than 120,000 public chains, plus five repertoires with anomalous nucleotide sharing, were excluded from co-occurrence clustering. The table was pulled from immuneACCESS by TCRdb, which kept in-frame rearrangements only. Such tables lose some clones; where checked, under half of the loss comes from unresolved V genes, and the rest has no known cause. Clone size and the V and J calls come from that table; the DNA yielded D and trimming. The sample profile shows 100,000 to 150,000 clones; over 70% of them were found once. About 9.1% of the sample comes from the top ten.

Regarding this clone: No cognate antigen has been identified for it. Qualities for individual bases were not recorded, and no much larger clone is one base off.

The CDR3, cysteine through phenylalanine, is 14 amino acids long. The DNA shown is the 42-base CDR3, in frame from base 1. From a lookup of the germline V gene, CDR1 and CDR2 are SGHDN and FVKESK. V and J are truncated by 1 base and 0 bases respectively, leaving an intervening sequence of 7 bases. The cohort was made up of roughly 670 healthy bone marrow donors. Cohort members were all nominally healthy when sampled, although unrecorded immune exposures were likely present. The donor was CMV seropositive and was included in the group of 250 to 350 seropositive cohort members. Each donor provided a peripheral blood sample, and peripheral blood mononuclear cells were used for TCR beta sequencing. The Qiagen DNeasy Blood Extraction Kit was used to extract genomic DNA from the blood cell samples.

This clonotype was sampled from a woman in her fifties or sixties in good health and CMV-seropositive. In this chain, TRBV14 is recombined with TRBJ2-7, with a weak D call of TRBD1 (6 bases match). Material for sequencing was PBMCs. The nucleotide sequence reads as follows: TGTGCCAGCAGCCAAGCGGACAGCTCCTACGAGCAGTACTTC. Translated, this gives CASSQADSSYEQYF.